These 9 T cell receptor beta chains came from one sample sequenced in a study of T cell repertoires in aging, cancer and after chemotherapy. Amplification of TCR beta used genomic DNA extracted from peripheral blood. Rearranged V-D-J TRB sequences were amplified with a mixed TRB-A/B primer pool. Via MiXCR, TCRdb re-called the multiplex PCR reads, giving one row per CDR3 protein. Of about 6,600 distinct CDR3 sequences listed, around 30% are singletons. What was sequenced was blood. Every receptor here comes from a human donor with a blood cancer. The donor label of this sample is uncertain.

The chain recombines TRBV20-1 with TRBJ1-2; TRBD1 is a possible D gene (6 bases). The CDR3 contains 14 residues. V was clipped by 4 bases and J by 1 base, with 13 bases between them. Germline CDR1 and CDR2: DFQATT and SNEGSKA (reference sequence). The CDR3 reads CSATRDTINYGYTF. The DNA of the CDR3 is TGCAGTGCTACCCGGGACACCATTAACTATGGCTACACCTTC.

The rearrangement uses TRBV6-1 and TRBJ2-4, with 7 bases fitting TRBD1. The junction had 8 bases not matched to a gene; V was cut back by 3 bases and J by 3 bases. The CDR3 runs to 16 residues. Germline V gives CDR1 MNHNS, CDR2 SASEGT. The CDR3 nucleotides read TGTGCCAGCAGTGAGTCCCACGGGACAGACAAAAACATTCAGTACTTC. It encodes CASSESHGTDKNIQYF.

This clonotype was picked up many times. The rearrangement joins TRBV6-5 to TRBJ1-2; D may be TRBD1 (6 bases). Germline CDR1 is MNHEY and CDR2 is SVGAGI. The CDR3 has 13 amino acids. V shed 6 bases and J shed 6 bases, with 14 bases lying between them. DNA of the CDR3: TGTGCCAGCAGACCGACAGGAATCCATGGCTACACCTTC. This gives the protein CASRPTGIHGYTF.

The genes are TRBV6-5 and TRBJ1-6; D not certain. CDR3 length: 16 amino acids. V shed 2 bases and J shed 0 bases, with 8 bases lying between them. Germline loops: CDR1 MNHEY, CDR2 SVGAGI. In nucleotides, the CDR3 is TGTGCCAGCAGTTACCGGGGTAGCTCCTATAATTCACCCCTCCACTTT. This gives the protein CASSYRGSSYNSPLHF.

This clonotype was counted only a few times. This chain uses TRBV5-4 with TRBJ2-7, with 7 bases fitting TRBD1. This CDR3 has 12 amino acids. V was clipped by 2 bases and J by 12 bases; unmatched bases: 8. The germline gives CDR1 SGHNT, CDR2 YYREEE (reference sequence). The CDR3 protein is CASSFPDRALYF. The CDR3 DNA reads as TGTGCCAGCAGCTTCCCTGACAGGGCATTGTACTTC.

This clonotype was detected many times. V gene TRBV6-1 combines with J gene TRBJ2-5; D is ambiguous. Germline CDR1 and CDR2: MNHNS and SASEGT. The CDR3 totals 13 residues. Trimming pared 3 bases from V and 7 bases from J, leaving 12 bases between. The CDR3 sequence: CASSEWGTVTQYF. The CDR3 DNA follows: TGTGCCAGCAGTGAGTGGGGAACGGTGACCCAGTACTTC.

The rearrangement links TRBV6-1 to TRBJ2-7; weak D call: TRBD1 (6 bases). In germline, CDR1 is MNHNS, CDR2 SASEGT. This CDR3 spans 18 amino acids. V shed 11 bases and J shed 4 bases, with 33 bases lying between them. The CDR3 loop reads CAGTQAQGRGRSSYEQYF. CDR3 bases: TGTGCCGGAACACAGGCCCAGGGGCGAGGCAGGAGTTCTTACGAGCAGTACTTC.

This clonotype is classed as medium-sized (0.01 to 0.1%). The V gene is TRBV29-1, the J gene TRBJ2-1; TRBD1 matches 10 bases. The junction had 7 bases not matched to a gene; V was cut back by 4 bases and J by 4 bases. Germline loops: CDR1 SQVTM, CDR2 ANQGSEA. The CDR3 has 15 amino acids. CDR3 loop: CSVGGTDRGYNEQFF. The DNA for the CDR3 is TGCAGCGTTGGGGGAACGGACAGGGGGTACAATGAGCAGTTCTTC.

V and J are TRBV18 and TRBJ1-1; 7 bases are shared with TRBD1. V lost 5 bases and J lost 2; bases outside the gene matches: 11. The CDR3 runs to 16 residues. The germline V gene has CDR1 KGHSH and CDR2 LQKENI. CDR3 residues: CASSANSGTANTEAFF. For the CDR3, the DNA is TGTGCCAGCTCAGCAAACTCCGGGACAGCCAACACTGAAGCTTTCTTT. Together with reference TRBV18 and TRBJ1-1, the CDR3 gives the full variable domain: NAGVMQNPRHLVRRRGQEARLRCSPMKGHSHVYWYRQLPEEGLKFMVYLQKENIIDESGMPKERFSAEFPKEGPSILRIQQVVRGDSAAYFCASSANSGTANTEAFFGQGTRLTVV.